A selection of T cell receptor beta chains follows, all from one sample in a study of CD8 T cells in ankylosing spondylitis. TCRdb re-called the 5' RACE reads with MiXCR, one entry per CDR3 protein. The profile shows about 700,000 distinct CDR3 sequences, roughly 20% of them singletons. The sequenced sample consisted of blood, either unsorted or a sorted T cell fraction (not recorded which). These receptors all come from a male donor with ankylosing spondylitis. Each CDR3 is given with its conserved first and last residue. A D gene is named only where the DNA matches it firmly. For some rows the clone size is stated as once, few or many, or as a class when expanded; others skip it.

clone size,J gene,D gene,V gene,CDR3 protein,CDR3 DNA
.,TRBJ2-7,TRBD1,TRBV30,CAWSSDRVEQYF,TGTGCCTGGAGTTCGGACAGGGTCGAGCAGTACTTC
.,TRBJ1-3,TRBD1,TRBV24-1,CATSGTGGRVKRSGNTIYF,TGTGCCACCAGTGGTACAGGGGGCCGGGTGAAAAGGTCTGGAAACACCATATATTTT
few,TRBJ2-1,TRBD2,TRBV7-6,CASTLLAGGSYNEQFF,TGCGCCAGCACCCTACTAGCGGGGGGGTCCTACAATGAGCAGTTCTTC
.,TRBJ1-1,.,TRBV27,CASKGVQGGDTEAFF,TGTGCCAGCAAGGGGGTACAGGGCGGTGACACTGAAGCTTTCTTT
few,TRBJ1-2,.,TRBV29-1,CSVGTLRGGPSGYTF,TGCAGCGTGGGGACACTCAGGGGAGGGCCTAGTGGCTACACCTTC
.,TRBJ1-5,.,TRBV4-1,CASSQAPSDQPQHF,TGCGCCAGCAGCCAAGCTCCCAGCGATCAGCCCCAGCATTTT
.,TRBJ1-5,TRBD1,TRBV7-9,CASSGPGQGNNQPQHF,TGTGCCAGCAGCGGACCGGGACAGGGGAACAATCAGCCCCAGCATTTT
.,TRBJ2-5,TRBD1,TRBV6-1,CASRNSDRGGETQYF,TGTGCCAGCAGGAACTCTGACAGGGGTGGCGAGACCCAGTACTTC
.,TRBJ2-3,.,TRBV7-3,CASSLMAQDTDTQYF,TGTGCCAGCAGCTTAATGGCGCAAGACACAGATACGCAGTATTTT
few,TRBJ2-7,TRBD2,TRBV27,CASSPLESGARSF,TGTGCCAGCAGCCCCCTTGAGAGCGGGGCGCGGTCCTTC
many,TRBJ1-5,TRBD1,TRBV3-1,CASSHGQASQPQHF,TGTGCCAGCAGCCATGGACAGGCCTCTCAGCCCCAGCATTTT
.,TRBJ1-6,.,TRBV4-3,CASSQGVQNSPLHF,TGCGCCAGCAGCCAAGGGGTCCAAAATTCACCCCTCCACTTT
.,TRBJ1-1,.,TRBV19,CASSTGTEAFF,TGTGCCAGTAGTACGGGGACAGAAGCTTTCTTT
.,TRBJ2-5,TRBD2,TRBV10-3,CAISESNWEGETQYF,TGTGCCATCAGTGAGTCGAATTGGGAGGGGGAGACCCAGTACTTC
many,TRBJ1-2,TRBD1,TRBV10-3,CAIRETGGHGYTF,TGTGCCATCAGGGAGACAGGGGGCCATGGCTACACCTTC
.,TRBJ2-5,TRBD2,TRBV12-3/TRBV12-4,CASSFWAGGNQETQYF,TGTGCCAGCAGTTTCTGGGCGGGGGGGAACCAAGAGACCCAGTACTTC
.,TRBJ1-1,.,TRBV5-1,CASSLGSVNTEAFF,TGCGCCAGCAGCTTGGGTTCAGTGAACACTGAAGCTTTCTTT
.,TRBJ2-7,TRBD1,TRBV29-1,CSVESGGTGGSYEQYF,TGCAGCGTTGAAAGTGGGGGGACAGGGGGCTCCTACGAGCAGTACTTC
few,TRBJ2-1,.,TRBV11-2,CASSLVWGQNEQFF,TGTGCCAGCAGCTTAGTTTGGGGTCAGAATGAGCAGTTCTTC
.,TRBJ2-7,.,TRBV6-5,CASSSPARQGGYEQYF,TGTGCCAGCAGTTCCCCGGCCCGGCAGGGAGGTTACGAGCAGTACTTC
once,TRBJ1-1,.,TRBV28,CASSPDLRAEAFF,TGTGCCAGCAGCCCTGACCTCAGAGCTGAAGCTTTCTTT
few,TRBJ2-3,.,TRBV19,CASSSRQNTQYF,TGTGCCAGTAGCTCCCGGCAGAATACGCAGTATTTT
few,TRBJ2-7,.,TRBV29-1,CSVGERMGNEQYF,TGCAGCGTTGGAGAGAGAATGGGGAACGAGCAGTACTTC
.,TRBJ2-7,.,TRBV28,CASSISLSSYEQYF,TGTGCCAGCAGTATCTCTCTAAGCTCCTACGAGCAGTACTTC
few,TRBJ1-4,.,TRBV6-1,CASSEPQGTNEKLFF,TGTGCCAGCAGTGAGCCTCAGGGAACTAATGAAAAACTGTTTTTT
few,TRBJ2-1,TRBD2,TRBV20-1,CSARFMREGPWDEQFF,TGCAGTGCTAGGTTTATGAGGGAGGGCCCCTGGGATGAGCAGTTCTTC
few,TRBJ2-1,.,TRBV20-1,CSATLPSYNEQFF,TGCAGTGCAACCCTCCCCTCCTACAATGAGCAGTTCTTC
.,TRBJ2-5,TRBD2,TRBV5-6,CASSLGLAVRETQYF,TGTGCCAGCAGCTTGGGGCTAGCGGTGAGGGAGACCCAGTACTTC
few,TRBJ2-1,TRBD2,TRBV7-8,CASSWLAGNNEQFF,TGTGCCAGCAGCTGGCTAGCGGGAAACAATGAGCAGTTCTTC
.,TRBJ2-5,TRBD1,TRBV28,CASSFTQGARKTQYF,TGTGCCAGCAGTTTTACGCAGGGGGCGCGAAAGACCCAGTACTTC
few,TRBJ1-2,.,TRBV7-8,CASSPRGAHYGYTF,TGTGCCAGCAGCCCGAGGGGGGCTCACTATGGCTACACCTTC
.,TRBJ2-1,.,TRBV4-1,CASSQDLGGTSYNEQFF,TGCGCCAGCAGCCAAGATCTAGGCGGGACCTCCTACAATGAGCAGTTCTTC
few,TRBJ2-1,.,TRBV20-1,CSAREGSSSYNEQFF,TGCAGTGCTAGAGAGGGCTCCTCCTCCTACAATGAGCAGTTCTTC
few,TRBJ2-5,.,TRBV12-3/TRBV12-4,CASSLGGGAETQYF,TGTGCCAGCAGTTTAGGTGGGGGGGCGGAGACCCAGTACTTC
few,TRBJ1-1,.,TRBV7-9,CASIQDGLRTEAFF,TGTGCCAGCATCCAGGACGGGCTCCGGACTGAAGCTTTCTTT
.,TRBJ2-1,TRBD1,TRBV9,CASSAGTGQNNEQFF,TGTGCCAGCAGCGCCGGGACAGGGCAGAACAATGAGCAGTTCTTC
few,TRBJ1-2,TRBD1,TRBV5-1,CASSPARTGGFGYGYTF,TGCGCCAGCAGCCCAGCCCGGACAGGGGGCTTCGGCTATGGCTACACCTTC
.,TRBJ2-3,.,TRBV6-1,CAGQRGTVSTDTQYF,TGTGCCGGGCAAAGGGGGACCGTAAGCACAGATACGCAGTATTTT
.,TRBJ1-3,.,TRBV5-5,CASSRSPPSGNTIYF,TGTGCCAGCAGTCGGTCCCCTCCCTCTGGAAACACCATATATTTT
few,TRBJ2-5,.,TRBV21-1,CASSKEDSGETQYF,TGTGCCAGCAGCAAAGAGGATAGCGGGGAGACCCAGTACTTC
few,TRBJ2-5,TRBD2,TRBV7-6,CASSWGDKGLLQETQYF,TGTGCCAGCAGCTGGGGAGACAAGGGACTACTCCAAGAGACCCAGTACTTC
many,TRBJ2-1,.,TRBV20-1,CSARDVLNYYNEQFF,TGCAGTGCTAGAGATGTGCTTAATTACTACAATGAGCAGTTCTTC